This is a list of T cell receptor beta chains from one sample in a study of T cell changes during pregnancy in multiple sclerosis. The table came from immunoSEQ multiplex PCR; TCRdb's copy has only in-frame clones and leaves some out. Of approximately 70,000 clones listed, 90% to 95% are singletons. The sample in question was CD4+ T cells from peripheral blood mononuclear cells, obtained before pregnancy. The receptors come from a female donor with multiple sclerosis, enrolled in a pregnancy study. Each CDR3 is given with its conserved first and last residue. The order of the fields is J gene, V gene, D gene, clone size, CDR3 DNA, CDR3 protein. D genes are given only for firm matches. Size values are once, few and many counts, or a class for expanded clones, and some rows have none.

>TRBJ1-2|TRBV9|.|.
TGTGCCAGCAGCCCAAGGACAGCTAACTATGGCTACACCTTC
CASSPRTANYGYTF
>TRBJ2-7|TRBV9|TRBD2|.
TGTGCCAGCAGCGTAGGTGGTAGCGGGTACGAGCAGTACTTC
CASSVGGSGYEQYF
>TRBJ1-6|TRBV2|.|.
TGTGCCAGCAAGTTCAGCTCCTATAATTCACCCCTCCACTTT
CASKFSSYNSPLHF
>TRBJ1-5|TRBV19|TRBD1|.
TGTGCCAGTAGGCCGACAGGGGGCGGCAATCAGCCCCAGCATTTT
CASRPTGGGNQPQHF
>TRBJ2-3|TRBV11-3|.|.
TGTGCCAGCAGCCGATCGGGTGATACGCAGTATTTT
CASSRSGDTQYF
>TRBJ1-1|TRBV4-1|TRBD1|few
TGCGCCAGCAGCCAAATAACAGGGGGTCACACTGAAGCTTTCTTT
CASSQITGGHTEAFF
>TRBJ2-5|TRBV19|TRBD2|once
TGTGCCAGTAGTAACATCGGGGCGGGAGAAGAGACCCAGTACTTC
CASSNIGAGEETQYF
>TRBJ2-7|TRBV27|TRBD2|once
TGTGCCAGCAGCTCCCGAGGACTAGCGGGAGGAGACGAGCAGTACTTC
CASSSRGLAGGDEQYF
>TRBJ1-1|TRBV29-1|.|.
TGCAGCGCCTCAGAGGTAAAAACTGAAGCTTTCTTT
CSASEVKTEAFF
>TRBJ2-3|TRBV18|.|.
TGTGCCAGCTCACCCCGGGAAGTTAGCACAGATACGCAGTATTTT
CASSPREVSTDTQYF
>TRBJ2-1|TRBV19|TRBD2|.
TGTGCCAGTAGTCGGGGGAGGGGATTATACAATGAGCAGTTCTTC
CASSRGRGLYNEQFF
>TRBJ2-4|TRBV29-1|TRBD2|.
TGCAGCGTTAAACGAAGCGGGGAAGGGGTCAAAAACATTCAGTACTTC
CSVKRSGEGVKNIQYF
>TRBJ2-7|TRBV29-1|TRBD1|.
TGCAGCGTTTTGACAGGGAGCAACTTCGAGCAGTACTTC
CSVLTGSNFEQYF
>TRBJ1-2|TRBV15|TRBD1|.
TGTGCCACCAGCAGGAATAGACAGGGGGATGGCTACACCTTC
CATSRNRQGDGYTF
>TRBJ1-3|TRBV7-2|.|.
TGTGCCAGCAGCTTAGGGATCACTGGAGGCTCGGGGGGAAACACCATATATTTT
CASSLGITGGSGGNTIYF
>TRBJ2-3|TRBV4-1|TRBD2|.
TGCGCCAGCAGCCGACAAACTAGCGGTAGCACAGATACGCAGTATTTT
CASSRQTSGSTDTQYF
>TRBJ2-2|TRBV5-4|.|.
TGTGCCAGCAGCTTGGGAGGTGATCTCTTGAACACCGGGGAGCTGTTTTTT
CASSLGGDLLNTGELFF
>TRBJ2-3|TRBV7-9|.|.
TGTGCCAGCAGCAACGGACAGTACACAGATACGCAGTATTTT
CASSNGQYTDTQYF
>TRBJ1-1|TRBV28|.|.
TGTGCCAGCCAATACTTATACACTGAAGCTTTCTTT
CASQYLYTEAFF
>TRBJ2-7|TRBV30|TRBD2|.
TGTGCCTGGAGGCCTAGCGGGGCTACTTCGCGGGACGAGCAGTACTTC
CAWRPSGATSRDEQYF
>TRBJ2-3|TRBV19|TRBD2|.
TGTGCCAGTAGGAAAGCGACTAGCGGCCATAGCACAGATACGCAGTATTTT
CASRKATSGHSTDTQYF
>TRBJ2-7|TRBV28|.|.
TGTGCCAGCAGTTTATTACGGGAGTACTCCTACGAGCAGTACTTC
CASSLLREYSYEQYF
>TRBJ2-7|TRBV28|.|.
TGTGCCAGCAGTACCCAGATGCCGTCGGGATTCTACGAGCAGTACTTC
CASSTQMPSGFYEQYF
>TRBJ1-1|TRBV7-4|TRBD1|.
TGTGCCAGCAGCCCCAAGTCTGGGACAGGGGTGGGGTCGAACACTGAAGCTTTCTTT
CASSPKSGTGVGSNTEAFF
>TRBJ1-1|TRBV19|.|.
TGTGCCAGTAGTATAAGGGCAGGGGCCATGAACACTGAAGCTTTCTTT
CASSIRAGAMNTEAFF
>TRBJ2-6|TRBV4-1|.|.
TGCGCCAGCAGCCAAGACCTTGACAGCAATCTTAACTCTGGGGCCAACGTCCTGACTTTC
CASSQDLDSNLNSGANVLTF
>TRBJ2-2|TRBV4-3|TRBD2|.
TGCGCCAGCAGCCCTCTAGCGGGGGGAGGCCTGGGGGAGCTGTTTTTT
CASSPLAGGGLGELFF
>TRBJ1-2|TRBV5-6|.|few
TGTGCCAGCAGCCGTGCGGGGGGGTTAGGATTCTATGGCTACACCTTC
CASSRAGGLGFYGYTF
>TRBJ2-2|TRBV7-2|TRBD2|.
TGTGCCAGCATTACCGGGGGGAGCAACACCGGGGAGCTGTTTTTT
CASITGGSNTGELFF
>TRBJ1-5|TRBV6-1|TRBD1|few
TGTGCCAGCAGTGGACCGGGACAGGGGTCAAATCAGCCCCAGCATTTT
CASSGPGQGSNQPQHF
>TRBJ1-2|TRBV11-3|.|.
TGTGCCAGCAGCTTAGATTTAGACTATGGCTACACCTTC
CASSLDLDYGYTF
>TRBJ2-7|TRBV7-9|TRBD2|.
TGTGCCAGCAGCTTATTGAGCCTCGCGGGAGAAACCTACGAGCAGTACTTC
CASSLLSLAGETYEQYF
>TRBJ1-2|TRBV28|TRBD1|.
TGTGCCAGCAGTTTAACCGGGACAGGGGGTAACTATGGCTACACCTTC
CASSLTGTGGNYGYTF
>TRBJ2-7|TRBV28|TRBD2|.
TGTGCCAGCACTGGGACTAGCCCGGTCGAGCAGTACTTC
CASTGTSPVEQYF
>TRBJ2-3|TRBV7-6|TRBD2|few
TGTGCCAGCAGCTCGCTAGCGGGAGGCTTGGTAGATACGCAGTATTTT
CASSSLAGGLVDTQYF
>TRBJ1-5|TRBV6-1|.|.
TGTGCCAGCATGGAACAGCCTAATCAGCCCCAGCATTTT
CASMEQPNQPQHF
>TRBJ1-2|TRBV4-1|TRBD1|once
TGCGCCAGCAGCCAATCTGACAGGGATGGCTACACCTTC
CASSQSDRDGYTF
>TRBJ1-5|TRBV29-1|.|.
TGCAGCGTTGGTTACAATCAGCCCCAGCATTTT
CSVGYNQPQHF
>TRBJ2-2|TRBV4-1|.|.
TGCGCCAGCAGCCAAGAGGCAGGGTCCACCGGGGAGCTGTTTTTT
CASSQEAGSTGELFF
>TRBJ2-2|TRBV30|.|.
TGTGCCTGGAGTAGAGTCGGAGGGTTCACCGGGGAGCTGTTTTTT
CAWSRVGGFTGELFF
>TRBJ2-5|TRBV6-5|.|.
TGTGCCAGCAGCCCGGGATCCCAAGAGACCCAGTACTTC
CASSPGSQETQYF
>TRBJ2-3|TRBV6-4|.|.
TGTGCCAGGAATCGGGGATACACAGATACGCAGTATTTT
CARNRGYTDTQYF
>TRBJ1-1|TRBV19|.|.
TGTGCCAGTAGTATTTCGCTTCGGGGGACTGAAGCTTTCTTT
CASSISLRGTEAFF
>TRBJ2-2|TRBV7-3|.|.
TGTGCCAGCAGCTTCTACACCGGGGAGCTGTTTTTT
CASSFYTGELFF
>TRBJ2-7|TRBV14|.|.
TGTGCCAGCAGCCCCCGGGACTGGGGCGAGCAGTACTTC
CASSPRDWGEQYF
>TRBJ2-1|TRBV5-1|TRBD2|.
TGCGCCAGCAGCTTGGAAGCGGGAGGGCCGGGTAATGAGCAGTTCTTC
CASSLEAGGPGNEQFF
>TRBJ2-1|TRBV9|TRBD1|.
TGTGCCAGCAGCGTAGGTGCAGGGGGAGCCCTCTACAATGAGCAGTTCTTC
CASSVGAGGALYNEQFF
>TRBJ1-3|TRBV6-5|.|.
TGTGTTACAAAAACAGGGCTAGCTGGAAACACCATATATTTT
CVTKTGLAGNTIYF
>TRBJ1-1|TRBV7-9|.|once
TGTGCCAGCAGCCTCTCGGACAAACACCAAGCTTTCTTT
CASSLSDKHQAFF
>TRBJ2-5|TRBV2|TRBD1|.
TGTGCCAGCAGGGGGACAGGGGGCTCTGAAGAGACCCAGTACTTC
CASRGTGGSEETQYF
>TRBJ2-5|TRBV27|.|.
TGTGCCAGCAGTTTCTGGGACACCCAAGAGACCCAGTACTTC
CASSFWDTQETQYF
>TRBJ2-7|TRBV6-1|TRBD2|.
TGTGCCAGCACCTTAAAGACTAGCCCGGATACCGAGCAGTACTTC
CASTLKTSPDTEQYF
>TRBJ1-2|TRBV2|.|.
TGTGCCAGCAGTGTGGGGGCCCGGGTCTATGGCTACACCTTC
CASSVGARVYGYTF
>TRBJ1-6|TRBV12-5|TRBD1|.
TGTGCTAGTGGTCCCCGGACAGGGCATAATTCACCCCTCCACTTT
CASGPRTGHNSPLHF